The rows below give T cell receptor beta chains drawn from one sample of a study of cytomegalovirus exposure and HLA in healthy donors. Using immunoSEQ multiplex PCR, the repertoire was profiled, and TCRdb retains in-frame clones only, with some absent. This sample yields hundreds of thousands of clones, of which roughly 85% are seen a single time; about 0.8% belongs to the top ten. The sequencing input was PBMCs. These receptors all come from a young woman in good health and CMV-seronegative. Each CDR3 is given with its conserved first and last residue. The D gene is left open where the match is weak. Only some rows state a clone size, as once, few, many or a class for expanded clones.

length	size	V	D	J	CDR3	DNA
15	NA	TRBV7-3	TRBD2	TRBJ2-7	CASSLELAGSYEQYF	TGTGCCAGCAGCTTAGAACTAGCGGGCTCCTACGAGCAGTACTTC
13	once	TRBV2	TRBD1	TRBJ1-4	CASRGQPNEKLFF	TGTGCCAGCAGGGGACAGCCTAATGAAAAACTGTTTTTT
18	NA	TRBV4-1	TRBD1	TRBJ2-4	CASSHEWDRGSFQNIQYF	TGCGCCAGCAGCCATGAATGGGACAGGGGGAGCTTCCAAAACATTCAGTACTTC
14	NA	TRBV2	NA	TRBJ1-3	CASSEELSGNTIYF	TGTGCCAGCAGTGAAGAACTCTCGGGAAACACCATATATTTT
16	few	TRBV7-9	NA	TRBJ1-6	CASSRSGGRSDSPLHF	TGTGCCAGCAGCCGTAGCGGTGGCAGATCGGATTCACCCCTCCACTTT
15	NA	TRBV9	NA	TRBJ2-7	CASSVALASTYEQYF	TGTGCCAGCAGCGTAGCCCTAGCGTCTACCTACGAGCAGTACTTC
15	NA	TRBV11-2	NA	TRBJ2-2	CASSLVRDHTGELFF	TGTGCCAGCAGCTTAGTCCGGGATCACACCGGGGAGCTGTTTTTT
15	once	TRBV6-4	NA	TRBJ1-1	CASRFPRGQNTEAFF	TGTGCCAGCAGGTTCCCTAGAGGGCAGAACACTGAAGCTTTCTTT
13	few	TRBV5-1	TRBD1	TRBJ1-1	CASSRQGNTEAFF	TGCGCCAGCAGCCGACAGGGGAACACTGAAGCTTTCTTT
14	NA	TRBV4-1	NA	TRBJ1-5	CASSQANSNQPQHF	TGCGCCAGCAGCCAAGCAAATAGCAATCAGCCCCAGCATTTT
15	NA	TRBV28	TRBD2	TRBJ2-3	CASSLAGEKPDTQYF	TGTGCCAGCAGTTTAGCGGGGGAAAAGCCAGATACGCAGTATTTT
15	NA	TRBV28	TRBD2	TRBJ2-1	CASSLWRGGPNEQFF	TGTGCCAGCAGTTTATGGCGGGGGGGCCCAAATGAGCAGTTCTTC
15	NA	TRBV2	NA	TRBJ2-5	CASSEIGSDQETQYF	TGTGCCAGCAGTGAAATCGGGTCGGACCAAGAGACCCAGTACTTC
13	once	TRBV4-1	NA	TRBJ2-7	CASSQSLFYEQYF	TGCGCCAGCAGCCAATCCCTGTTCTACGAGCAGTACTTC